One T cell receptor (beta chain) is described in this entry. The sample originates from a study of technical replicates of blood from a handful of donors. Only in-frame clones appear in the TCRdb table, and some are missing; sequencing was by immunoSEQ multiplex PCR. The data show 10,000 to 12,000 clones, roughly 94% seen once. The TCR was taken from a human donor in good health. The sequenced sample was PBMCs.

The DNA of the CDR3 is TGTGCCAGCGCGGAAAGCAATCAGCCCCAGCATTTT. Residues: CASAESNQPQHF. The chain is built from TRBV2 and TRBJ1-5; D is ambiguous. Germline CDR1 reads SNHLY; CDR2 reads FYNNEI. Deletions cut 8 bases from V and 1 base from J, with 6 bases between. The CDR3 has 12 amino acids.